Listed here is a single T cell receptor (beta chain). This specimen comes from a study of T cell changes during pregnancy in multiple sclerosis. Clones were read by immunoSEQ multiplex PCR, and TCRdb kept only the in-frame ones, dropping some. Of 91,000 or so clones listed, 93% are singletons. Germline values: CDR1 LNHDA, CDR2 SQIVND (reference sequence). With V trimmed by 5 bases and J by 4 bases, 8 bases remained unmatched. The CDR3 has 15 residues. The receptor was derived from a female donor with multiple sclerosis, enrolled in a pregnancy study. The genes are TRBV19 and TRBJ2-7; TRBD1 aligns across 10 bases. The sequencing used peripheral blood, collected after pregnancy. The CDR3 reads CASSLTGTGDYEQYF. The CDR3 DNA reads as TGTGCCAGTAGTTTGACCGGGACAGGGGATTACGAGCAGTACTTC.